This T cell receptor (beta chain) emerged from a study of cytomegalovirus exposure and HLA in healthy donors. Study outcomes and limitations: A few V segments could not be told apart, such as TRBV6-2 and TRBV6-3, and were left out. Presence/absence analyses assumed roughly uniform sequencing depth across donors.

As to this clone: Its cognate antigen is unknown.

Germline-derived CDR1 and CDR2 are SNHLY and FYNNEI. V was shortened by 10 bases and J by 1 base, with 18 bases between the two germline ends. The CDR3 has 15 residues. PCR used 60 Vbeta primers and 13 Jbeta primers. In the authors' workflow: An analysis performed later counted 75 million to 80 million unique TCR beta chains (roughly 10 million of them shared). Sequencing used immunoSEQ multiplex PCR; TCRdb keeps in-frame clones, though not all of them. The DNA was the basis for D and trimming; V, J and clone size are from that table. The profile shows about 250,000 clones, approximately 78% of them singletons.

This sequence originates from a boy between 10 and 17 years old in good health and CMV-seronegative. V usage is TRBV2 and J usage is TRBJ2-3; D perhaps matches TRBD1 (5 bases). Input material: PBMCs. Here the CDR3 DNA reads TGTGCCACTATAGGATGGGGCGAAGGCACAGATACGCAGTATTTT. It specifies CATIGWGEGTDTQYF.